This T cell receptor (beta chain) was identified in a study of T cells in Graves' hyperthyroidism and ophthalmopathy. The CDR3 regions of TCR beta were amplified from RNA transcripts. First-round RT-PCR of the TCR CDR3 relied on the HTBI primer set. MiXCR was run by TCRdb on the multiplex PCR reads, yielding one entry per CDR3 protein. The repertoire holds about 410,000 distinct CDR3 sequences, with roughly 15% as singletons. Points from the study as a whole: In the blood, most expanded thyroid clonotypes above 0.001 appeared as well. Ophthalmopathy was identified by the model a median around 6.3 months ahead of onset.

Each diagnosis drew on symptoms, thyroxine, TRAb, thyroid ultrasound and orbital computed tomography findings. 9 to 10 ml fresh peripheral blood yielded the PBMCs. This clonotype was seen many times. Its specificity is unknown. This CDR3 region has 15 residues. V lost 4 bases, J lost 3 bases, and 7 bases stayed unmatched. Sequenced input: blood. This chain joins TRBV12-3 or TRBV12-4 and TRBJ1-2, with 8 nucleotides matching TRBD1. The sequence was obtained from a man aged 18 to 30 with Graves' ophthalmopathy. The CDR3 region is CASSWGQDAHYGYTF. Written as DNA, the CDR3 is TGTGCCAGCAGTTGGGGACAGGATGCTCACTATGGCTACACCTTC.